The 20 T cell receptor beta chains listed next were all sequenced from one sample in a study of post-analysis software for immune sequencing data (dated by TCRdb to between 2014 and 2017). On the study overall, not on this receptor specifically: A handful of TRBV segments, including TRBV5-6, TRBV5-1 and TRBV20-1, were significantly more frequent in patients than controls.

Their antigens are not known. The library came from PCR. Data came from an Illumina HiSeq 2500. To reduce PCR and sequencing biases, unique molecular identifiers were built into the TCR beta cDNA libraries. TCRdb reprocessed the public reads (quality trimming at Q25 with fastp, clone calling with MiXCR) and kept in-frame beta chains. A single entry per CDR3 protein holds the most common genes and DNA from its merged rows. For this sample there are about 200,000 distinct CDR3 sequences; approximately 29% appear just once. The ten largest clones take up approximately 3.6% of the sample. Sequenced material: blood. The receptors stem from a girl aged 2 to 17 with multiple sclerosis.

This clonotype was counted only a few times. This chain connects TRBV12-3 or TRBV12-4 to TRBJ1-1, with TRBD1 identical over 7 bases. J was trimmed by 4 bases and V by 5 bases; bases with no gene match: 4. The CDR3 contains 13 residues. The CDR3: CASSNRGSTEAFF. The CDR3 DNA reads as TGTGCCAGCAGTAACAGGGGTTCCACTGAAGCTTTCTTT.

This clonotype has just a few counts. The chain recombines TRBV18 with TRBJ2-7; D is ambiguous. Trimming took 2 bases from V and 3 from J, leaving 5 bases between them. Germline V lookup: CDR1 KGHSH, CDR2 LQKENI. The CDR3 contains 12 residues. The CDR3 reads CASSPADYEQYF. The CDR3 region has the DNA TGTGCCAGCTCACCAGCGGACTACGAGCAGTACTTC.

In its sample, this clonotype was seen a few times. A clone one base away is much larger, so this may be a read error. The V and J genes are TRBV6-5 and TRBJ2-5; the D is unclear. The length of the CDR3 is 16 residues. Looked up from germline, CDR1 is MNHEY and CDR2 is SVGAGI. CDR3 loop: CASSYSVTQYQETLYF. The CDR3, as DNA: TGTGCCAGCAGTTACTCGGTAACTCAGTACCAAGAGACCCTGTACTTC.

This clonotype showed up just once. The rearrangement joins TRBV19 to TRBJ2-5; TRBD2 matches at 8 bases. Germline CDR1 LNHDA, CDR2 SQIVND (reference sequence). V was pared by 6 bases and J by 11 bases, with 23 bases of the junction left unmatched. The CDR3 has 17 residues. CDR3 sequence reads: CASSMEIAGRANNEQYF. The CDR3 DNA reads TGTGCCAGTAGCATGGAAATAGCGGGGAGGGCAAACAATGAGCAGTACTTC.

At least ten counts were recorded for this clonotype. This chain uses TRBV29-1 with TRBJ2-7; no clear D. V was pared by 0 bases and J by 3 bases, with 3 bases between. CDR1 and CDR2 (germline): SQVTM, ANQGSEA. This CDR3 is built from 11 residues. The CDR3 DNA reads as TGCAGCGTTGAAGATGACTACGAGCAGTACTTC. This encodes CSVEDDYEQYF.

The CDR3 sequence: CASSPVTGELFF. The CDR3 nucleotides read TGTGCCAGCTCACCAGTTACCGGGGAGCTGTTTTTT. The chain couples TRBV18 to TRBJ2-2, with unresolved D. Trimming pared 2 bases from V and 5 bases from J, leaving 3 bases between. This CDR3 region has 12 residues. The germline CDR1 and CDR2 sequences are KGHSH and LQKENI. The full variable domain, completed using reference TRBV18 and TRBJ2-2, is NAGVMQNPRHLVRRRGQEARLRCSPMKGHSHVYWYRQLPEEGLKFMVYLQKENIIDESGMPKERFSAEFPKEGPSILRIQQVVRGDSAAYFCASSPVTGELFFGEGSRLTVL.

This clonotype was counted ten times or more. The V and J genes are TRBV29-1 and TRBJ1-2; D gene unclear. Germline CDR1 and CDR2: SQVTM and ANQGSEA. V dropped 2 bases and J dropped 8 bases, with 15 bases sitting between them. This CDR3 spans 13 amino acids. The CDR3 region has the DNA TGCAGCGTTGAAAACCCGGGATTGGGCGGCTACACCTTC. Its protein is CSVENPGLGGYTF.

Comments on this clonotype: A much larger clonotype is one base distant, so this may be a read error. The rearrangement links TRBV20-1 to TRBJ2-3; 8 bases match TRBD1. J gave up 3 bases and V 3 bases, and 11 bases lay outside the gene matches. Germline V gives CDR1 DFQATT, CDR2 SNEGSKA (reference sequence). The CDR3 contains 16 residues. CDR3 nucleotide sequence: TGCAGTGCTAGGATAGACAGGGGATCATGGACAGATACGCAGTATTTT. Translated: CSARIDRGSWTDTQYF.

As to this clonotype: It may be a read error: a sequence one base away is much more abundant. The J gene is TRBJ2-3, the V gene TRBV10-2, with D maybe TRBD2 (6 bases). Germline assignment: CDR1 WSHSY and CDR2 SAAADI. The CDR3 runs 16 residues. CDR3 amino acids: CAGSDWAGKVADTQYF. The DNA of the CDR3 is TGCGCCGGCAGTGATTGGGCGGGGAAAGTCGCAGATACGCAGTATTTT.

Turning to this clonotype: It may be a read error: a sequence one base away is much more abundant. The CDR3 loop reads CGGGQGNEQYF. CDR3 sequence (DNA): TGCGGTGGGGGACAGGGTAACGAGCAGTACTTC. The chain is built from TRBV20-1 and TRBJ2-7; 9 positions agree with TRBD1. The germline gives CDR1 DFQATT, CDR2 SNEGSKA (reference sequence). The CDR3 extends over 11 amino acids.

Details on this clonotype: A much larger clone differs from this one at a single base, so this may be a read error. This rearrangement joins TRBV20-1 to TRBJ2-3; D is unresolved. Germline V CDR1 and CDR2: DFQATT, SNEGSKA (reference sequence). CDR3 length: 13 amino acids. With 5 bases removed from V and 4 bases from J, the gap between germline ends came to 13 bases. The CDR3 nucleotides read TGCAGTGCTGGAGTCCCTAATGCAGATACGCAGTATTTT. Its protein is CSAGVPNADTQYF.

The chain joins TRBV10-2 to TRBJ1-1; 8 bases match TRBD1. V shed 2 bases and J 1 base; nucleotides not matched to a gene: 3. Germline assignment: CDR1 WSHSY and CDR2 SAAADI. This CDR3 has 15 amino acids. The CDR3 DNA sequence: TGCGCCAGCAGTGAGACAGGGGGAAGGAACACTGAAGCTTTCTTT. Protein product: CASSETGGRNTEAFF.

The chain employs TRBV5-1 and TRBJ2-7; no reliable D call. CDR1 and CDR2 (germline): SGHRS, YFSETQ. The CDR3 runs to 16 residues. Trimming took off 0 bases at V and 7 bases at J, with 20 bases between the two ends. In DNA form, the CDR3 reads TGCGCCAGCAGCTTGGTGGGCGGCCCCTCCTACAATGAGCAGTACTTC. It yields the protein CASSLVGGPSYNEQYF.

This clonotype was counted only a few times. The J gene is TRBJ1-2, the V gene TRBV18; TRBD1 aligns across 7 bases. CDR1 is KGHSH and CDR2 is LQKENI in the germline V gene. After removal of 6 bases from V and 4 bases from J, the junction contained 5 bases not matched to a gene. The CDR3 runs to 13 residues. The CDR3 protein is CASSSGQFYGYTF. The CDR3 nucleotides are TGTGCCAGCTCCTCGGGACAGTTCTATGGCTACACCTTC.

V and J are TRBV29-1 and TRBJ2-1; 7 bases line up with TRBD2. This CDR3 comprises 12 residues. Germline CDR1 SQVTM, CDR2 ANQGSEA. CDR3 nucleotide sequence: TGCCGCGCCAGCGGACTAGTTTCTGAGCAGTTCTTC. Its protein product is CRASGLVSEQFF.

This clonotype has just a few counts. A much larger clone is a single base away; this may be a read error. The chain is built from TRBV29-1 and TRBJ2-5, with D unclear. The CDR3 is 10 amino acids. V was clipped by 4 bases and J by 11 bases, with 11 bases between them. Germline V gives CDR1 SQVTM, CDR2 ANQGSEA. The CDR3 bases are TGCAGCGTTGTGGGGTATGAGCAGTACTTC. Amino acid sequence: CSVVGYEQYF.

The V and J genes are TRBV28 and TRBJ1-1, with a tentative D call TRBD1 (5 bases). The germline gives CDR1 MDHEN, CDR2 SYDVKM. The germline V and J ends were trimmed by 8 bases and 4 bases, with 14 bases remaining between them. The CDR3 sequence is 13 residues long. The CDR3 nucleotides read TGTGCCAGCGGGAGGGGCTACAGCACTGAAGCTTTCTTT. This translates into CASGRGYSTEAFF. Filled out from reference TRBV28 and TRBJ1-1, the complete variable domain reads DVKVTQSSRYLVKRTGEKVFLECVQDMDHENMFWYRQDPGLGLRLIYFSYDVKMKEKGDIPEGYSVSREKKERFSLILESASTNQTSMYLCASGRGYSTEAFFGQGTRLTVV.

This clonotype was observed many times. This sequence joins TRBV5-1 and TRBJ2-5; maybe TRBD2 (5 bases). CDR1 and CDR2 (germline): SGHRS, YFSETQ. The V gene lost 0 bases and the J gene lost 5 bases, with 11 bases spanning the gap. The CDR3 extends over 14 amino acids. The CDR3 nucleotides are TGCGCCAGCAGCTTGGAATCGGGCGGGGAGACCCAGTACTTC. It is translated as CASSLESGGETQYF. The whole variable domain, filled in from reference TRBV5-1 and TRBJ2-5, reads KAGVTQTPRYLIKTRGQQVTLSCSPISGHRSVSWYQQTPGQGLQFLFEYFSETQRNKGNFPGRFSGRQFSNSRSEMNVSTLELGDSALYLCASSLESGGETQYFGPGTRLLVL.

This clonotype was detected ten times or more. This chain joins TRBV6-2 or TRBV6-3 and TRBJ2-7; D gene unclear. CDR3 size: 11 residues. The germline CDR1 and CDR2 sequences are MNHEY and SVGEGT. Trimming left V 7 bases short and J 1 base short, with 5 bases between. CDR3: CASTSSYEQYF. The CDR3 DNA is TGTGCCAGCACGTCATCCTACGAGCAGTACTTC.

This clonotype was seen at least ten times. V gene TRBV20-1 combines with J gene TRBJ2-7; perhaps TRBD1 as D (6 bases). This CDR3 region has 13 residues. V shed 3 bases and J shed 2 bases, with 11 bases lying between them. Germline values: CDR1 DFQATT, CDR2 SNEGSKA (reference sequence). The CDR3 spells CSARRQGTYEQYF. The CDR3 region has the DNA TGCAGTGCTAGGAGGCAGGGGACCTACGAGCAGTACTTC.